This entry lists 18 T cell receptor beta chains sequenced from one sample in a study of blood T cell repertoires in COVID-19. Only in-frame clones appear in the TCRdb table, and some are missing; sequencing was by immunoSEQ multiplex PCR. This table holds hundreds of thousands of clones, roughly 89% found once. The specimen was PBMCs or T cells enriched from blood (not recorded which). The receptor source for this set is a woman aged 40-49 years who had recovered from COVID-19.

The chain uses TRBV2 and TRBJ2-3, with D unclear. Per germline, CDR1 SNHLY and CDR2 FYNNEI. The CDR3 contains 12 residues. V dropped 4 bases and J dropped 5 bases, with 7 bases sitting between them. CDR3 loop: CASSVSGDTQYF. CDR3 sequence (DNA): TGTGCCAGCAGTGTGTCCGGAGATACGCAGTATTTT.

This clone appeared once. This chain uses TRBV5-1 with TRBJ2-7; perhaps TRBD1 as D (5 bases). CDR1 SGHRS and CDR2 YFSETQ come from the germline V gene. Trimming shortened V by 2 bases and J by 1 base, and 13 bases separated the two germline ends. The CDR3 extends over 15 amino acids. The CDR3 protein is CASSLRGAGSYEQYF. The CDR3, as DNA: TGCGCCAGCAGCTTAAGGGGCGCAGGATCCTACGAGCAGTACTTC. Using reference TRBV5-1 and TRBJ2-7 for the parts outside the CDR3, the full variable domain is KAGVTQTPRYLIKTRGQQVTLSCSPISGHRSVSWYQQTPGQGLQFLFEYFSETQRNKGNFPGRFSGRQFSNSRSEMNVSTLELGDSALYLCASSLRGAGSYEQYFGPGTRLTVT.

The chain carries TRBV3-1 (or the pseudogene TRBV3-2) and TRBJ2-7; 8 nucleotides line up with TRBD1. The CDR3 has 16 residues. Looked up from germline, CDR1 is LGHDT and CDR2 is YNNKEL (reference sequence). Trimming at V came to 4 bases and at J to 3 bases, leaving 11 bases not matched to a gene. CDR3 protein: CASSRSPGGASYEQYF. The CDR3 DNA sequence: TGTGCCAGCAGCCGGAGTCCAGGGGGCGCAAGCTACGAGCAGTACTTC.

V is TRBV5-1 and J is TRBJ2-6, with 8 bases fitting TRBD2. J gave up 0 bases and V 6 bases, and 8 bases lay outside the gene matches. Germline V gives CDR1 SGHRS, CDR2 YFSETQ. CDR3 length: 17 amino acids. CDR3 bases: TGCGCCAGCACCAGCGGGAGTACCTCCTCTGGGGCCAACGTCCTGACTTTC. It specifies CASTSGSTSSGANVLTF.

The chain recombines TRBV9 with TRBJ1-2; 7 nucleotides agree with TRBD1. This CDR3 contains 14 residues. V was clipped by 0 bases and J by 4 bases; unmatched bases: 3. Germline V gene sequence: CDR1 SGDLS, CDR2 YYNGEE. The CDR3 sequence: CASSVAGTVYGYTF. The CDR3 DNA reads TGTGCCAGCAGCGTAGCAGGGACAGTCTATGGCTACACCTTC.

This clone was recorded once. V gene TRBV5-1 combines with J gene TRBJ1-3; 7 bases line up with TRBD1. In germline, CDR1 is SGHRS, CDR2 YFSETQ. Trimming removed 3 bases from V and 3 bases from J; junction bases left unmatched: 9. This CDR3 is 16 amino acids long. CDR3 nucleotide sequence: TGCGCCAGCAGCTCGGGGGACAGCAATATTGGAAACACCATATATTTT. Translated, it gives CASSSGDSNIGNTIYF.

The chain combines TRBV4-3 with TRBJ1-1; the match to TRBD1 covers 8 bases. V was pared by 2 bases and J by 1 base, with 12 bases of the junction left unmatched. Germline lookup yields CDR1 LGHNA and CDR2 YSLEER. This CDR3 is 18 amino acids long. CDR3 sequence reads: CASSQIGDRFYRNTEAFF. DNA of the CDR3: TGCGCCAGCAGCCAAATAGGGGACAGGTTTTACCGGAACACTGAAGCTTTCTTT.

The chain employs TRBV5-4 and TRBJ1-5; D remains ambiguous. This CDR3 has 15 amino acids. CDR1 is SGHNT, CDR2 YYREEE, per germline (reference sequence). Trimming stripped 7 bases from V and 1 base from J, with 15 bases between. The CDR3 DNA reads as TGTGCCAGCCCCCCCGGCGAGGTGAGCAATCAGCCCCAGCATTTT. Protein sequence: CASPPGEVSNQPQHF.

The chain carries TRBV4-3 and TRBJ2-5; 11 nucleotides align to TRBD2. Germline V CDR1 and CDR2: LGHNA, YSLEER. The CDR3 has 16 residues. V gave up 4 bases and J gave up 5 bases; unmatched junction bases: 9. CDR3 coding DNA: TGCGCCAGCAGCCGAATAGCGGGAGGGGCACAGGAGACCCAGTACTTC. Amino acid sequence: CASSRIAGGAQETQYF.

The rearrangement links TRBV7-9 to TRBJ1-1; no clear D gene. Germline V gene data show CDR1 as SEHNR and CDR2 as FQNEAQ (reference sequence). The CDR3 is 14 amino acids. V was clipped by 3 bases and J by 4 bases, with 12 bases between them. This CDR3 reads CASSLGGGPTEAFF. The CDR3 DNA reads TGTGCCAGCAGCTTGGGAGGTGGTCCCACTGAAGCTTTCTTT.

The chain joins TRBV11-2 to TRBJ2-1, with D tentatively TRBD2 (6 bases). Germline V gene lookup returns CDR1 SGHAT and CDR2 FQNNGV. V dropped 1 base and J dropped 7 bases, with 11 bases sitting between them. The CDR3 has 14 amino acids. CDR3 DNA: TGTGCCAGCAGCTTAGGAGGAGGGTCAAATGAGCAGTTCTTC. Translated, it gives CASSLGGGSNEQFF.

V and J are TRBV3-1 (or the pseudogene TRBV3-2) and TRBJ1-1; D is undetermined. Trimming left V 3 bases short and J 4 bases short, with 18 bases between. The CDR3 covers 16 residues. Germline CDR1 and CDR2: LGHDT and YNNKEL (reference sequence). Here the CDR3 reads CASSHQTGLSGTEAFF. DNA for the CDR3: TGTGCCAGCAGCCACCAAACCGGTCTATCCGGCACTGAAGCTTTCTTT.

This CDR3 reads CASSDASGSSEQFF. The CDR3 DNA follows: TGTGCCAGCAGTGACGCTAGCGGGAGTAGTGAGCAGTTCTTC. The chain has TRBV2 and TRBJ2-1; TRBD2 matches 10 bases. V shed 3 bases and J 9 bases; nucleotides not matched to a gene: 5. The CDR3 loop spans 14 amino acids. In germline, CDR1 is SNHLY, CDR2 FYNNEI.

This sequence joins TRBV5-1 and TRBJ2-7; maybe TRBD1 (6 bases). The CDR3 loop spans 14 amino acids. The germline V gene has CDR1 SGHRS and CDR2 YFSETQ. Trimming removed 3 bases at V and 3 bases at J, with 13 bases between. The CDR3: CASSSSGTSYEQYF. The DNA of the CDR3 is TGCGCCAGCAGCTCGTCCGGGACAAGCTACGAGCAGTACTTC.

This chain's CDR3 is CASSSRGYTF. The CDR3 DNA reads TGTGCCAGTAGTTCCAGGGGCTACACCTTC. The J gene is TRBJ1-2, the V gene TRBV19, with D unresolved. CDR1 is LNHDA, CDR2 SQIVND, per germline (reference sequence). V was trimmed by 5 bases and J by 8 bases, leaving 6 bases between them. This CDR3 region has 10 residues.

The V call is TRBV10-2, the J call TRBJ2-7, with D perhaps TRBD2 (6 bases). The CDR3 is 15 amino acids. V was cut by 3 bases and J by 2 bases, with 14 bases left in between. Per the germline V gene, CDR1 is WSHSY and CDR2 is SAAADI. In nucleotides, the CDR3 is TGCGCCAGCAGTGAATTGCCTAGCGTCACCTACGAGCAGTACGTC. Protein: CASSELPSVTYEQYV.

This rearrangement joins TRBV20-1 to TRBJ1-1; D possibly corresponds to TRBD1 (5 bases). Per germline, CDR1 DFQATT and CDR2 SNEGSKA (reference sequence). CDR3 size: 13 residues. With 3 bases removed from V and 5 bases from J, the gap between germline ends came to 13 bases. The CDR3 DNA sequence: TGCAGTGCTAGTAATAGGGGAAGGACTGAAGCTTTCTTT. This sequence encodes CSASNRGRTEAFF.

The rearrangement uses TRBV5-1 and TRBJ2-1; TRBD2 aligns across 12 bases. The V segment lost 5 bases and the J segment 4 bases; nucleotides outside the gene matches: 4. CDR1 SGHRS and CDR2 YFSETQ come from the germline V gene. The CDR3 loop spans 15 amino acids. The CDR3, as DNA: TGCGCCAGCAGGACCGGGACTAGCGGGTACAATGAGCAGTTCTTC. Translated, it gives CASRTGTSGYNEQFF. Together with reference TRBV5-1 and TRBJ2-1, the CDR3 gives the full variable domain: KAGVTQTPRYLIKTRGQQVTLSCSPISGHRSVSWYQQTPGQGLQFLFEYFSETQRNKGNFPGRFSGRQFSNSRSEMNVSTLELGDSALYLCASRTGTSGYNEQFFGPGTRLTVL.